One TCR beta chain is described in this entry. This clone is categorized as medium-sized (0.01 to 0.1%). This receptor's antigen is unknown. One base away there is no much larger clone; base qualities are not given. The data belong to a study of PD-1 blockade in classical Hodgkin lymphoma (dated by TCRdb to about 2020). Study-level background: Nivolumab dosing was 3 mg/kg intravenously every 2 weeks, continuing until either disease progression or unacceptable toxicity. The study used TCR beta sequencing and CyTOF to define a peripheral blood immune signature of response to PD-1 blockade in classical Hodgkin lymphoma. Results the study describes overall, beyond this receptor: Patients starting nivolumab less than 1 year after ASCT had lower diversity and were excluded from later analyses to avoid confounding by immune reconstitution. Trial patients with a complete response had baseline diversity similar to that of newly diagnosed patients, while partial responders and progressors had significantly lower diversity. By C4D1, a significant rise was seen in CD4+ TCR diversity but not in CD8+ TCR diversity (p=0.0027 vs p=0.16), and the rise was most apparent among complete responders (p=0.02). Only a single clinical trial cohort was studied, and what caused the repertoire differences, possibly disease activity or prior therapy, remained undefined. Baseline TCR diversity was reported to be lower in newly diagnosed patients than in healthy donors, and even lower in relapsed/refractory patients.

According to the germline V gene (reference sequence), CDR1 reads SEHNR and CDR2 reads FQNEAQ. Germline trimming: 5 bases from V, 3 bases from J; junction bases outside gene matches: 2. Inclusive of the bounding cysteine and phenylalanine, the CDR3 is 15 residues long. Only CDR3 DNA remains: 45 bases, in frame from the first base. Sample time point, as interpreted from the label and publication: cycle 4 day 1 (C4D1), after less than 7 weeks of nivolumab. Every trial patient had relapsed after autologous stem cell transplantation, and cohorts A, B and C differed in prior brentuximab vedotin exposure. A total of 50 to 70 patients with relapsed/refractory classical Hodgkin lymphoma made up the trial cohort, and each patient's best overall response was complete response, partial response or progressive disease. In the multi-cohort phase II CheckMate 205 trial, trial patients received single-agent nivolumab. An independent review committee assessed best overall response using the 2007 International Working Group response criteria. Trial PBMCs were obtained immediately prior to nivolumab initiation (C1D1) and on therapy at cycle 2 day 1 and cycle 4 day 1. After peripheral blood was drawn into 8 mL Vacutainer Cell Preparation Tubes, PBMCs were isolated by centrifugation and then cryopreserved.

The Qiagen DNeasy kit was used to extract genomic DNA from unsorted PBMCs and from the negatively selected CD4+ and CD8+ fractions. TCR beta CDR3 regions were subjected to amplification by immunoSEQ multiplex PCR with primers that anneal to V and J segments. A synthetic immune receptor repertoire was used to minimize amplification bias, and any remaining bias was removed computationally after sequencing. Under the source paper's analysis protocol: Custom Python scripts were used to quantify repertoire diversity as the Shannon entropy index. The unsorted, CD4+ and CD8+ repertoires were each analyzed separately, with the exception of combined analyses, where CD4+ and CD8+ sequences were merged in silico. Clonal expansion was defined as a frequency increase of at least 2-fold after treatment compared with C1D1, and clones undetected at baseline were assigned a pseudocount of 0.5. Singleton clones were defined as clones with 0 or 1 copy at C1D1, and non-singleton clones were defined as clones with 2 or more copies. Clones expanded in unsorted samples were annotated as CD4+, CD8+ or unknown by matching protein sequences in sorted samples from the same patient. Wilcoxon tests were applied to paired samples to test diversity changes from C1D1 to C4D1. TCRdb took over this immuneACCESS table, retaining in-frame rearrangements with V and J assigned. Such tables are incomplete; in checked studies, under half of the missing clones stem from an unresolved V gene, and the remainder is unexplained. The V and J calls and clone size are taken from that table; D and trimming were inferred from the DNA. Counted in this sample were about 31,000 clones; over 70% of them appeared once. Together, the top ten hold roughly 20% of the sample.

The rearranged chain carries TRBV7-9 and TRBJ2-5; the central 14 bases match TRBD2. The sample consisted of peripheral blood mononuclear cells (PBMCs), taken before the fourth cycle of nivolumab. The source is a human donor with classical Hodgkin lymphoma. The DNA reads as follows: TGTGCCAGCAGCGTGGGACTAGCGGGGGAAGAGACCCAGTACTTC. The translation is CASSVGLAGEETQYF.